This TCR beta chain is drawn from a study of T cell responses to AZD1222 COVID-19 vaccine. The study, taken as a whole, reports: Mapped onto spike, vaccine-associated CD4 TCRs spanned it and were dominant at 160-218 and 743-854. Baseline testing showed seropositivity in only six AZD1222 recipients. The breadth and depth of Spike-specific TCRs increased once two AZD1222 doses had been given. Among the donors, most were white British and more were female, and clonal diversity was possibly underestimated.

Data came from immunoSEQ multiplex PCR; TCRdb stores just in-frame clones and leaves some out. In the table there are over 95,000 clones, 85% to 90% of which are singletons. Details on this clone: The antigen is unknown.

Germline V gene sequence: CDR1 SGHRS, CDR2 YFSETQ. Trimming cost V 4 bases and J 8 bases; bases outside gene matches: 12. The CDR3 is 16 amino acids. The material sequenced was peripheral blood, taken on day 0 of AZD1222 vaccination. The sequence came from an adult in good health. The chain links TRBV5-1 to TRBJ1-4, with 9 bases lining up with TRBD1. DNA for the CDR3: TGCGCCAGCAGCCCCGAACCGACAGGGGGAAACGAAAAACTGTTTTTT. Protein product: CASSPEPTGGNEKLFF.